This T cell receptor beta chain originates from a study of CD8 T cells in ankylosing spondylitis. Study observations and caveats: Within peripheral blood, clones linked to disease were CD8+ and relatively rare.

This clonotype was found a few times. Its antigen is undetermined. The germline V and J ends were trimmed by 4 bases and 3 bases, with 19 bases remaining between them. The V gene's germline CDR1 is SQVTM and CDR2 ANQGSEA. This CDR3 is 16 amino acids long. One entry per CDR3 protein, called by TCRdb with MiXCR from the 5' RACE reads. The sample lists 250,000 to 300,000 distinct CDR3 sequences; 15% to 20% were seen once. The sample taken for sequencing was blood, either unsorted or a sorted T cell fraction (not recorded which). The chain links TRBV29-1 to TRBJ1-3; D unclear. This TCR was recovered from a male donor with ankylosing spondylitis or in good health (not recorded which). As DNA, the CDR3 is TGCAGCGTTGTCCCCCTAGGGCACCCGGTTGGAAACACCATATATTTT. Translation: CSVVPLGHPVGNTIYF.